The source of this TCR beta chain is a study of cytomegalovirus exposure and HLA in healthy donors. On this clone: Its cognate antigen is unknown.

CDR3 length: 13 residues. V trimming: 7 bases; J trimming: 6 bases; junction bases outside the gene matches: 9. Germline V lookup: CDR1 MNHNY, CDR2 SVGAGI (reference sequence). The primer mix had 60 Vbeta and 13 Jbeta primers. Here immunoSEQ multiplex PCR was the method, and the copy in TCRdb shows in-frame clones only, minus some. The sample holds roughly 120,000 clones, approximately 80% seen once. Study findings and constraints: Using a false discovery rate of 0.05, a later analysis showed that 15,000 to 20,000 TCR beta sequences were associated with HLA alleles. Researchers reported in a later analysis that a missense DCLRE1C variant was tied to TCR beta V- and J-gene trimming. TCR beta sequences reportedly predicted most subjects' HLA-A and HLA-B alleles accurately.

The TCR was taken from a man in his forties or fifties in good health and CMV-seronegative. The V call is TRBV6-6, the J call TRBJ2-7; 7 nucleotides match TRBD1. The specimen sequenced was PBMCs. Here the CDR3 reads CASKLTGAFEQYF. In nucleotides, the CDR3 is TGTGCCAGCAAGTTAACAGGGGCGTTCGAGCAGTACTTC.